This entry lists 20 T cell receptor beta chains sequenced from one sample in a study of blood T cell repertoires in COVID-19. Repertoires were generated with immunoSEQ multiplex PCR, while TCRdb's copy carries only in-frame clones and drops some. The table has 170,000 or so clones, around 86% seen once. Sequencing was done on a sample of peripheral blood. Every receptor here comes from a man aged 35-49 years with active or convalescent COVID-19.

This clone was detected only a few times. The chain is built from TRBV7-9 and TRBJ2-2, with TRBD2 as a possible D gene (5 bases). Germline CDR1 and CDR2: SEHNR and FQNEAQ (reference sequence). This CDR3 comprises 17 residues. V lost 8 bases and J 1 base, leaving 20 bases between the germline ends. The CDR3 here is CASPPPERGQNTGELFF. The CDR3 nucleotides read TGTGCCAGCCCCCCACCCGAGCGCGGGCAGAACACCGGGGAGCTGTTTTTT.

This chain connects TRBV7-9 to TRBJ2-3, with D maybe TRBD2 (6 bases). The CDR3 spans 17 residues. V was trimmed by 2 bases and J by 5 bases, leaving 20 bases between them. Germline V gene data show CDR1 as SEHNR and CDR2 as FQNEAQ (reference sequence). The CDR3 DNA reads TGTGCCAGCAGCTTAACAGGCGGGGCCAACCGGGTAGATACGCAGTATTTT. Translated: CASSLTGGANRVDTQYF.

This clone has more than one count but fewer than ten. The genes are TRBV4-1 and TRBJ1-1, with 11 bases fitting TRBD1. The V gene end was trimmed by 3 bases and the J gene end by 1 base; junction bases not matched to a gene: 1. The CDR3 extends over 15 amino acids. Per germline, CDR1 MGHRA and CDR2 YSYEKL. The CDR3 nucleotides are TGCGCCAGCAGCCATGGACAGGGGGCGAACACTGAAGCTTTCTTT. Protein sequence: CASSHGQGANTEAFF.

The chain recombines TRBV6-1 with TRBJ2-2; 9 bases match TRBD2. V gave up 0 bases and J gave up 1 base; unmatched junction bases: 3. CDR1 and CDR2 from the germline V gene are MNHNS and SASEGT. The CDR3 covers 17 residues. This chain's CDR3 is CASSEAWRGGNTGELFF. CDR3 bases: TGTGCCAGCAGTGAAGCGTGGCGGGGGGGGAACACCGGGGAGCTGTTTTTT.

This sequence joins TRBV30 and TRBJ1-2; a weak D match, TRBD1 (6 bases). The CDR3 length is 14 residues. CDR1 and CDR2 from the germline V gene are GTSNPN and SVGIG (reference sequence). V gave up 2 bases and J gave up 6 bases, with 16 bases separating them. The CDR3 sequence is CAWSWTERWNGYTF. CDR3 bases: TGTGCCTGGAGTTGGACAGAGCGGTGGAATGGCTACACCTTC.

The V and J genes are TRBV5-1 and TRBJ2-3, with 12 bases fitting TRBD2. Germline CDR1 is SGHRS and CDR2 is YFSETQ. V lost 5 bases to trimming and J lost 1 base; unmatched junction nucleotides: 5. There are 16 residues in the CDR3. The CDR3 protein is CASSTSGGRGTDTQYF. The CDR3 coding sequence is TGCGCCAGCAGTACTAGCGGGGGGCGGGGCACAGATACGCAGTATTTT.

This clone was picked up one time. This chain links TRBV6-5 with TRBJ1-1; D not certain. Trimming stripped 2 bases from V and 3 bases from J, with 10 bases between. CDR3 size: 14 residues. CDR1 is MNHEY and CDR2 is SVGAGI in the germline V gene. CDR3 protein: CASSYVSGHTEAFF. Here the CDR3 DNA reads TGTGCCAGCAGTTACGTGAGCGGGCACACTGAAGCTTTCTTT.

This clone was counted between two and nine times. The chain has TRBV2 and TRBJ1-6; possible D gene TRBD1, 5 bases. The germline V gene has CDR1 SNHLY and CDR2 FYNNEI. The V and J ends lost 5 bases and 4 bases respectively, with 6 bases between them. CDR3 size: 13 residues. The CDR3 DNA reads as TGTGCCAGCAGTCAGGGATATAATTCACCCCTCCACTTT. Amino acids: CASSQGYNSPLHF.

The V gene is TRBV19, the J gene TRBJ2-7; the D gene is possibly TRBD1 (6 bases). The germline CDR1 and CDR2 sequences are LNHDA and SQIVND (reference sequence). The germline V and J ends were trimmed by 5 bases and 5 bases, with 7 bases remaining between them. The CDR3 loop spans 11 amino acids. CDR3 loop: CASSEGDEQYF. The CDR3, as DNA: TGTGCCAGTAGTGAGGGGGACGAGCAGTACTTC. The variable domain in full, completed from reference TRBV19 and TRBJ2-7, reads DGGITQSPKYLFRKEGQNVTLSCEQNLNHDAMYWYRQDPGQGLRLIYYSQIVNDFQKGDIAEGYSVSREKKESFPLTVTSAQKNPTAFYLCASSEGDEQYFGPGTRLTVT.

The genes are TRBV2 and TRBJ1-6, with D possibly TRBD1 on 6 matching bases. The ends were cut back, 11 bases at V and 1 base at J, with 12 bases in the middle. CDR3 length equals 14 residues. Germline V gives CDR1 SNHLY, CDR2 FYNNEI. The CDR3 sequence is CARQGGSYNSPLHF. The CDR3 DNA is TGTGCCCGCCAAGGGGGTTCCTATAATTCACCCCTCCACTTT.

Comment on this clone: The same CDR3 arises from other DNA sequences in this sample as well. The V and J genes are TRBV10-2 and TRBJ2-5, with D maybe TRBD2 (6 bases). Per the germline V gene, CDR1 is WSHSY and CDR2 is SAAADI. V gave up 0 bases and J gave up 5 bases, with 13 bases separating them. The CDR3 extends over 15 amino acids. The CDR3: CASSESTRGRETQYF. DNA of the CDR3: TGCGCCAGCAGTGAGTCGACTAGAGGTCGGGAGACCCAGTACTTC.

The CDR3 spells CASRSELNTEAFF. CDR3 nucleotide sequence: TGTGCCAGCAGGTCCGAGTTGAACACTGAAGCTTTCTTT. J is TRBJ1-1 and V is TRBV11-2; D remains unclear. Germline V gene lookup returns CDR1 SGHAT and CDR2 FQNNGV. The CDR3 covers 13 residues. Trimming left V 6 bases short and J 0 bases short, with 8 bases between.

Here the CDR3 reads CASSLGRWGLAGGEETQYF. DNA of the CDR3: TGTGCCAGCAGCTTGGGACGATGGGGACTAGCGGGGGGAGAAGAGACCCAGTACTTC. The V gene is TRBV11-3, the J gene TRBJ2-5, with TRBD2 matching 15 bases. The CDR3 totals 19 residues. The germline CDR1 and CDR2 sequences are SGHNT and YENEEA. V dropped 3 bases and J dropped 3; count of bases not matched to a gene: 11. Looking up the rest from reference TRBV11-3 and TRBJ2-5 gives the full variable domain: EAGVVQSPRYKIIEKKQPVAFWCNPISGHNTLYWYLQNLGQGPELLIRYENEEAVDDSQLPKDRFSAERLKGVDSTLKIQPAELGDSAVYLCASSLGRWGLAGGEETQYFGPGTRLLVL.

V and J are TRBV5-6 and TRBJ1-2; a weak D match, TRBD1 (6 bases). Trimming stripped 4 bases from V and 7 bases from J, with 8 bases between. The CDR3 is 11 residues long. Germline V gives CDR1 SGHDT, CDR2 YYEEEE. CDR3 coding DNA: TGTGCCAGCAGCAACAGGGTTGGCTACACCTTC. Its protein is CASSNRVGYTF.

This clone turned up a few times. The J gene is TRBJ2-3, the V gene TRBV24-1; 9 nucleotides align to TRBD2. V was clipped by 8 bases and J by 3 bases; unmatched bases: 8. Germline CDR1 and CDR2: KGHDR and SFDVKD. This CDR3 is built from 15 residues. The chain's CDR3 is CATKSSSGETDTQYF. In DNA form, the CDR3 reads TGTGCCACCAAATCTTCTAGCGGGGAAACAGATACGCAGTATTTT.

For the CDR3, the DNA is TGTGCCAGTAGTATAGCGGGGGCGAACACCGGGGAGCTGTTTTTT. It codes for CASSIAGANTGELFF. The V call is TRBV19, the J call TRBJ2-2; D may be TRBD2 (6 bases). The V gene lost 1 base and the J gene lost 0 bases, with 6 bases spanning the gap. This CDR3 is built from 15 residues. In germline, CDR1 is LNHDA, CDR2 SQIVND (reference sequence).

The chain is built from TRBV7-2 and TRBJ1-2; D is possibly TRBD1 (6 bases). The CDR3 sequence is 12 residues long. V dropped 4 bases and J dropped 8 bases, with 11 bases sitting between them. Germline CDR1 and CDR2: SGHTA and FQGNSA. The DNA of the CDR3 is TGTGCCAGCAGCTCCAGGGGAGGGGGCTACACCTTC. It specifies CASSSRGGGYTF.

CDR3 sequence (DNA): TGTGCCTGGAGTGAAGGACAGCGAAGCAATCAGCCCCAGCATTTT. Translation: CAWSEGQRSNQPQHF. V is TRBV30 and J is TRBJ1-5; maybe TRBD1 (6 bases). The CDR3 consists of 15 residues. Per germline, CDR1 GTSNPN and CDR2 SVGIG (reference sequence). Trimming took off 1 base at V and 1 base at J, with 11 bases between the two ends.

This chain uses TRBV5-8 with TRBJ1-3; D unclear. CDR3 size: 14 residues. Looked up from germline, CDR1 is SGHTS and CDR2 is YDEGEE. Trimming took off 2 bases at V and 1 base at J, with 7 bases between the two ends. For the CDR3, the DNA is TGTGCCAGCAGCTTAAGCGTATCTGGAAACACCATATATTTT. Protein product: CASSLSVSGNTIYF.

The CDR3 reads CASSWSPRHEAFF. CDR3 nucleotide sequence: TGTGCCAGCAGTTGGTCCCCGAGACACGAAGCTTTCTTT. The chain recombines TRBV5-4 with TRBJ1-1; D unresolved. The CDR3 is 13 amino acids. Germline lookup yields CDR1 SGHNT and CDR2 YYREEE (reference sequence). V dropped 5 bases and J dropped 8 bases, with 16 bases sitting between them.